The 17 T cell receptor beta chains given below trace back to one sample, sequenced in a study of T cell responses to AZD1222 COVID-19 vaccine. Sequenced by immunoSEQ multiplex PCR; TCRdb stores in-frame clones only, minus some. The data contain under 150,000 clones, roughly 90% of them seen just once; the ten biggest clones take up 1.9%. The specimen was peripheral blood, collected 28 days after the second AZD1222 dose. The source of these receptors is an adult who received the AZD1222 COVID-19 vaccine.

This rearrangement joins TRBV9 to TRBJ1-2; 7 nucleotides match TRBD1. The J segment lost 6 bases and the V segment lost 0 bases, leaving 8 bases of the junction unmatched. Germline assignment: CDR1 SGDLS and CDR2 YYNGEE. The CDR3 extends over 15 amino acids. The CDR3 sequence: CASSVGQGRLDGYTF. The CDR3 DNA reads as TGTGCCAGCAGCGTAGGACAGGGTCGGCTTGATGGCTACACCTTC.

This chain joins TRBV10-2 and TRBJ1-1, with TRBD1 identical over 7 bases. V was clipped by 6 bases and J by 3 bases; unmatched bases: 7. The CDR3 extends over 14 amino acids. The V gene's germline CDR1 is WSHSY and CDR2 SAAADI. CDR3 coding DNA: TGCGCCAGCAGGACTACAGGGGAGGACACTGAAGCTTTCTTT. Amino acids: CASRTTGEDTEAFF.

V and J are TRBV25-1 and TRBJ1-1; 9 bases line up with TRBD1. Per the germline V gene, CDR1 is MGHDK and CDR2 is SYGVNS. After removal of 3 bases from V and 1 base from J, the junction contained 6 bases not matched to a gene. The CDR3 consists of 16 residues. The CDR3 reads CASSDKPGQGNTEAFF. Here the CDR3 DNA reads TGTGCCAGCAGTGATAAGCCGGGACAGGGGAACACTGAAGCTTTCTTT.

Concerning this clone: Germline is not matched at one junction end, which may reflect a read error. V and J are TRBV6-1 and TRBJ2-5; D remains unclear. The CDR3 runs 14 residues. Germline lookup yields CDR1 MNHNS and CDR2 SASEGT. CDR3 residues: CASIERPMVGTQYF. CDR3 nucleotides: TGTGCCAGCATTGAACGCCCGATGGTTGGGACCCAGTACTTC.

This CDR3 is CASSVGGGSNQPQHF. Here the CDR3 DNA reads TGTGCCAGCAGCGTAGGAGGAGGAAGCAATCAGCCCCAGCATTTT. The rearrangement joins TRBV7-2 to TRBJ1-5; D not resolved. The V gene's germline CDR1 is SGHTA and CDR2 FQGNSA. This CDR3 has 15 residues. Trimming cost V 5 bases and J 1 base, with 12 bases left between them.

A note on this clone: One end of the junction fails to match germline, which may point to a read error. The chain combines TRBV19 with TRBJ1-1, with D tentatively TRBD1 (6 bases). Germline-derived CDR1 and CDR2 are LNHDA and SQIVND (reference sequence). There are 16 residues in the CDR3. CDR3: CASSRDPGDANTEAFF. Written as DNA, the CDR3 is TGTGCCAGCAGTAGAGATCCAGGGGATGCGAACACTGAAGCTTTCTTT.

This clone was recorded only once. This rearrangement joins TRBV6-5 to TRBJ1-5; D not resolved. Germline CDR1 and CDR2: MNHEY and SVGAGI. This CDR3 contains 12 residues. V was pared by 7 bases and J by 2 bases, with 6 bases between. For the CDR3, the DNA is TGTGCCAGCACGACGGGCAATCAGCCCCAGCATTTT. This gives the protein CASTTGNQPQHF.

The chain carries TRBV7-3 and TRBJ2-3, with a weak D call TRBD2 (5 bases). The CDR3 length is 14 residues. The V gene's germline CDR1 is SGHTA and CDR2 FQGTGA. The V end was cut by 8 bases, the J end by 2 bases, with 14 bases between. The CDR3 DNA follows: TGTGCCAGCTCCCCGGGAACTAACACAGATACGCAGTATTTT. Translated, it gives CASSPGTNTDTQYF.

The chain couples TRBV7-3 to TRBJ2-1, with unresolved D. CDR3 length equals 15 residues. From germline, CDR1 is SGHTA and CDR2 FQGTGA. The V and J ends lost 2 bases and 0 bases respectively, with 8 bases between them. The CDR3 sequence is CASSLSDSSYNEQFF. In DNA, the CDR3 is TGTGCCAGCAGCTTATCGGATAGCTCCTACAATGAGCAGTTCTTC.

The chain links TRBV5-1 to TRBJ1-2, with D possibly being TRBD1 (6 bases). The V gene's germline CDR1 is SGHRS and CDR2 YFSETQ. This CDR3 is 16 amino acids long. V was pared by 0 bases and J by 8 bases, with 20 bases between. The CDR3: CASSLALAGEGGGYTF. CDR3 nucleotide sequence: TGCGCCAGCAGCTTGGCCTTGGCAGGGGAAGGTGGCGGCTACACCTTC.

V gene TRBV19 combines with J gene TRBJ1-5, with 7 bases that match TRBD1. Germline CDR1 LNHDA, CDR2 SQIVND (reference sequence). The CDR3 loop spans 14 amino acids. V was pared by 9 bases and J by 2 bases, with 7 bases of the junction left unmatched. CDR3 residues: CASWDSPGNQPQHF. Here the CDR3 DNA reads TGTGCCAGCTGGGACAGCCCGGGCAATCAGCCCCAGCATTTT.

The CDR3 loop reads CASSLYGDSPLHF. The CDR3 coding sequence is TGTGCCAGCAGTCTCTATGGGGATTCACCCCTCCACTTT. The V call is TRBV14, the J call TRBJ1-6; D is ambiguous. V was trimmed by 6 bases and J by 8 bases, leaving 11 bases between them. CDR1 is SGHDN and CDR2 is FVKESK in the germline V gene. The CDR3 extends over 13 amino acids.

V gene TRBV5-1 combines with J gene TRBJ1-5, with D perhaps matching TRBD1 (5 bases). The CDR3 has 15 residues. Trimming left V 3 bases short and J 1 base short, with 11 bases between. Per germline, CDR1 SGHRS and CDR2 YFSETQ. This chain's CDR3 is CASSWIPGSNQPQHF. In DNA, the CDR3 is TGCGCCAGCAGCTGGATCCCAGGGAGCAATCAGCCCCAGCATTTT.

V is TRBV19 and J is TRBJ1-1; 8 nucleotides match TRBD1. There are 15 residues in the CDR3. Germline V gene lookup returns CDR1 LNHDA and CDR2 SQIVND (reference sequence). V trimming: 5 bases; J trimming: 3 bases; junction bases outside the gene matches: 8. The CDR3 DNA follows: TGTGCCAGTAGTCCCAGGACAGGGAAATACACTGAAGCTTTCTTT. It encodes CASSPRTGKYTEAFF.

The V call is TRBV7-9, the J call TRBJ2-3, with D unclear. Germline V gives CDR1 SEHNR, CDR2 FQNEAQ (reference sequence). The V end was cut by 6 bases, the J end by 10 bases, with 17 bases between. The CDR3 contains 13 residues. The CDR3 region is CASRSPSRTAQYF. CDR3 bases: TGTGCCAGCAGATCCCCCTCCCGTACCGCGCAGTATTTT.

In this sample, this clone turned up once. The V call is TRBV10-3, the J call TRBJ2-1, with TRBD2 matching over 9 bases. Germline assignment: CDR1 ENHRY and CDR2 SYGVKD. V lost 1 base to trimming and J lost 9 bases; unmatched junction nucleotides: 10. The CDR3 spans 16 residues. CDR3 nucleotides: TGTGCCATCAGTGAGTTAGCGGGAGAGTCCCCAGGTGAGCAGTTCTTC. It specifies CAISELAGESPGEQFF.

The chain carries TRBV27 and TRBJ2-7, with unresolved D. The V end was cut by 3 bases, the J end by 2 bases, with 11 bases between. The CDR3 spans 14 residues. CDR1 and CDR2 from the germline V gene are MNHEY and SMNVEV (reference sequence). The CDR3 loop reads CASSLKDGAYEQYF. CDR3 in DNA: TGTGCCAGCAGTTTGAAGGATGGGGCCTACGAGCAGTACTTC.